The clone carrying this T cell receptor (beta chain) was recorded at least ten times. This entry belongs to a study of T-cell reconstitution after alpha-beta-depleted transplantation in children. Trimming removed 6 bases at V and 6 bases at J, with 9 bases between. The CDR3 runs 11 residues. Construction of the TCRbeta library involved unique molecular identifiers. TCRdb reprocessed the PCR reads via MiXCR and lists one record per CDR3 protein. The table has nearly 400,000 distinct CDR3 sequences, roughly 20% seen once. Specimen: PBMCs from the stem cell graft donor, collected from the stem cell graft. This sequence joins TRBV12-3 or TRBV12-4 and TRBJ2-7, with D perhaps TRBD2 (5 bases). The clonotype was recovered from a human donor who donated a stem cell graft to a child with acute myeloid leukemia. The CDR3, as DNA: TGTGCCAGCAGGGGTAGCGCCGAGCAGTACTTC. This sequence encodes CASRGSAEQYF.